This T cell receptor (beta chain) came from a study of T cells in localized non-small cell lung cancer. Germline loops: CDR1 SGHRS, CDR2 YFSETQ. There are 14 residues in the CDR3. Trimming took off 0 bases at V and 5 bases at J, with 11 bases between the two ends. Sequencing used immunoSEQ multiplex PCR; TCRdb keeps in-frame clones, though not all of them. Seen here are tens of thousands of clones, about 91% observed once, and the top ten hold roughly 14%. This TCR was sampled from a man aged 35 to 70 with stage I squamous cell lung carcinoma. Sample: peripheral blood, taken before any cancer treatment. The chain has TRBV5-1 and TRBJ1-1, with a tentative D call TRBD1 (5 bases). CDR3 in DNA: TGCGCCAGCAGCTTGGGCAGGGAGAGAACTGAAGCTTTCTTT. Translation gives CASSLGRERTEAFF.